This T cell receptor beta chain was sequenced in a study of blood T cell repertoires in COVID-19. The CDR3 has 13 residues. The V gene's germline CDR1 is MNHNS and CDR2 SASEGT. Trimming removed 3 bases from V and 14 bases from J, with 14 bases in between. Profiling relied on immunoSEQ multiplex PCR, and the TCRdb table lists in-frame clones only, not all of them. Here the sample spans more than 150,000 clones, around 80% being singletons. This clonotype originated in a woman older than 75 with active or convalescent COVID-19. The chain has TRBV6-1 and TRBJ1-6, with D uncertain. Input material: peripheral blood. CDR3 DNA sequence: TGTGCCAGCAGTGATGGCCAGTTTCCGACCCTCCACTTT. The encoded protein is CASSDGQFPTLHF.